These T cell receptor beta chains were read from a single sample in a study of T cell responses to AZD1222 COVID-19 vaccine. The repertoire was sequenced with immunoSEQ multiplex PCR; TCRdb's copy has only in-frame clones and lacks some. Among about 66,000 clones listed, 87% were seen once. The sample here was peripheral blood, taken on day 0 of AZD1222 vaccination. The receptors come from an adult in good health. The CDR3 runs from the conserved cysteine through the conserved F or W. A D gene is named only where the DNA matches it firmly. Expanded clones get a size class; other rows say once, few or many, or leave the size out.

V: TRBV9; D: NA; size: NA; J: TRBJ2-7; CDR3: CASSVGGGEQYF; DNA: TGTGCCAGCAGCGTAGGTGGGGGCGAGCAGTACTTC
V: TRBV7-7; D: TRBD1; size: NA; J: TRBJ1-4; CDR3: CASSPTGTGLEKLFF; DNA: TGTGCTAGCAGCCCGACCGGGACAGGGTTGGAAAAACTGTTTTTT
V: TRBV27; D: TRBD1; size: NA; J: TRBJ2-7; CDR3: CASSPTGMALGGSYEQYF; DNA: TGTGCCAGCAGCCCGACAGGGATGGCCTTAGGTGGGTCCTACGAGCAGTACTTC
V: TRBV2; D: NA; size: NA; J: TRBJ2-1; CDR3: CASSDGGPGNEQFF; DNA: TGTGCCAGCAGTGACGGAGGACCAGGCAATGAGCAGTTCTTC
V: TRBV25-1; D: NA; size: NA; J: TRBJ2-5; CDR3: CASSEYLGKETQYF; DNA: TGTGCCAGCAGTGAATATTTAGGGAAAGAGACCCAGTACTTC
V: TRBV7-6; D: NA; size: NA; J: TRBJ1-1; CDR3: CASSSALTNMNTEAFF; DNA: TGTGCCAGCAGCTCGGCCCTGACAAACATGAACACTGAAGCTTTCTTT
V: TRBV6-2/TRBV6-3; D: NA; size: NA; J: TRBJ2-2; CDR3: CASSFRQLTGELFF; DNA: TGTGCCAGCAGTTTTCGACAGCTGACCGGGGAGCTGTTTTTT
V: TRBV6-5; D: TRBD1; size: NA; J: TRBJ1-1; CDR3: CATELQGARTEAFF; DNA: TGTGCCACCGAACTACAGGGGGCGCGGACTGAAGCTTTCTTT
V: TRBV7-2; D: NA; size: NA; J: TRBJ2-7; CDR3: CASSLGGGHEQYF; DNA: TGTGCCAGCAGCTTAGGGGGGGGGCATGAGCAGTACTTC
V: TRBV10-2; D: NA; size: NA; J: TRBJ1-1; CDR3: CASLSTGNTEAFF; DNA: TGCGCCAGCCTAAGCACAGGCAACACTGAAGCTTTCTTT
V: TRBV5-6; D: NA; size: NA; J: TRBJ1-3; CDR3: CASSFEAGTGGNTIYF; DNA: TGTGCCAGCAGCTTTGAAGCCGGGACTGGTGGAAACACCATATATTTT
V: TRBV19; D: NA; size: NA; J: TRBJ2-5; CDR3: CASSTGVFLQETQYF; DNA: TGTGCCAGTAGTACGGGAGTGTTCCTCCAAGAGACCCAGTACTTC
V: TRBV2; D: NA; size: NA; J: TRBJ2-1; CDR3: CASSFRPPGQFF; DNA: TGTGCCAGCAGTTTTAGGCCACCTGGGCAGTTCTTC
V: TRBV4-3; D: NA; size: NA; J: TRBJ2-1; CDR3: CASSQSGLGYEQFF; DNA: TGCGCCAGCAGCCAAAGCGGCTTGGGATATGAGCAGTTCTTC
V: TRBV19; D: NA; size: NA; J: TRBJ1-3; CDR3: CASSSVQGSAGNTIYF; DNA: TGTGCCAGTAGTAGTGTCCAGGGCTCGGCTGGAAACACCATATATTTT
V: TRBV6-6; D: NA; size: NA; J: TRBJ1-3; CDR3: CASSRPGTSGNTIYF; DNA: TGTGCCAGCAGCCGCCCAGGGACGTCTGGAAACACCATATATTTT
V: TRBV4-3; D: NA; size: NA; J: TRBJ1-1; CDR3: CASSQDRGITEAFF; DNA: TGCGCCAGCAGCCAAGATCGGGGAATCACTGAAGCTTTCTTT
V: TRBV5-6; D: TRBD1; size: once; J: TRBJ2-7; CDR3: CASSLSGGVPEQYF; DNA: TGTGCCAGCAGCTTGTCAGGGGGAGTGCCCGAGCAGTACTTC
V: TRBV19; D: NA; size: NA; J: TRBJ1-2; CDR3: CASSISFGQGGYTF; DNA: TGTGCCAGTAGTATATCATTTGGACAAGGAGGCTACACCTTC
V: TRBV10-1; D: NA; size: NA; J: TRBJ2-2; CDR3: CASYRPRILRRNTGELFF; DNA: TGCGCCAGCTACCGGCCACGGATTCTCAGGCGGAACACCGGGGAGCTGTTTTTT
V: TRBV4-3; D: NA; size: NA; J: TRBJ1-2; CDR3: CASSQEGGGYGYTF; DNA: TGCGCCAGCAGCCAAGAGGGCGGAGGCTATGGCTACACCTTC
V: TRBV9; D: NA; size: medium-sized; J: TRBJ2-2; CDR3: CANSIRTGELFF; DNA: TGTGCCAACTCCATCCGGACCGGGGAGCTGTTTTTT
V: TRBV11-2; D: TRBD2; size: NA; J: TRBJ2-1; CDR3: CASSLDPGGPNEQFF; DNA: TGTGCCAGCAGCTTAGACCCGGGGGGGCCAAATGAGCAGTTCTTC
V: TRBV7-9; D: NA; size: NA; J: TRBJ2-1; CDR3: CASSLPGGATYNEQFF; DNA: TGTGCCAGCAGCCTACCCGGCGGGGCCACCTACAATGAGCAGTTCTTC
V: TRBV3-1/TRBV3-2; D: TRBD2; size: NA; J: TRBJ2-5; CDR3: CASSQGRLAGSPQETQYF; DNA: TGTGCCAGCAGCCAAGGCCGACTAGCGGGGAGCCCCCAAGAGACCCAGTACTTC
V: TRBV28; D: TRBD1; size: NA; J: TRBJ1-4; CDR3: CASMEWDSDEKLFF; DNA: TGTGCCAGCATGGAATGGGACAGCGATGAAAAACTGTTTTTT
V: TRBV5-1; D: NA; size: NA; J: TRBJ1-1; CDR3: CASSLSGENTEAFF; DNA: TGCGCCAGCAGCCTGTCCGGGGAGAACACTGAAGCTTTCTTT
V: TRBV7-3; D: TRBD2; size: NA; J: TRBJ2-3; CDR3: CASKSSGGTDTQYF; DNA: TGTGCCAGCAAGTCTAGCGGGGGAACAGATACGCAGTATTTT
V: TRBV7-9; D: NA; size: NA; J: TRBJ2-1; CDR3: CASSLALLEQFF; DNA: TGTGCCAGCAGCTTAGCGCTTCTTGAGCAGTTCTTC
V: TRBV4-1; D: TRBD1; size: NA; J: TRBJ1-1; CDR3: CASSTGTGGLNTEAFF; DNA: TGCGCCAGCAGCACCGGGACAGGGGGCTTGAACACTGAAGCTTTCTTT
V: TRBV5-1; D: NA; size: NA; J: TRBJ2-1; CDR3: CASSLSGGSEQFF; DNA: TGCGCCAGCAGCTTGTCCGGGGGCAGTGAGCAGTTCTTC
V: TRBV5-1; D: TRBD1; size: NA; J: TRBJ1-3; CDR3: CASSLDRGGGNTIYF; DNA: TGCGCCAGCAGCTTGGACAGGGGTGGAGGAAACACCATATATTTT
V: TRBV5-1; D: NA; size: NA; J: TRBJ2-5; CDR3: CASSLRGQLAETQYF; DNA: TGCGCCAGCAGCTTGCGGGGGCAACTAGCAGAGACCCAGTACTTC
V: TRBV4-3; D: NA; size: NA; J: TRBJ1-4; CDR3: CASSEVIPPAEKLFF; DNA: TGCGCCAGCAGCGAAGTAATCCCGCCAGCTGAAAAACTGTTTTTT
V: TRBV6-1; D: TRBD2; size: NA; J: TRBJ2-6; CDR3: CASSVRGGSSGANVLTF; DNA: TGTGCCAGCAGTGTTCGGGGAGGGAGCTCTGGGGCCAACGTCCTGACTTTC
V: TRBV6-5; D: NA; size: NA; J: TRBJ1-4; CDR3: CASSYSSTSFNEKLFF; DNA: TGTGCCAGCAGTTACTCGTCGACCTCTTTTAATGAAAAACTGTTTTTT
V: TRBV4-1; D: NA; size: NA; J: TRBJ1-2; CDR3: CASSQIGSSYGYTF; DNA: TGCGCCAGCAGCCAAATCGGCAGCTCCTATGGCTACACCTTC
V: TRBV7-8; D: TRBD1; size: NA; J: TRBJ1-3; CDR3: CASSLIGGRTIYF; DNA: TGTGCCAGCAGCTTAATAGGGGGCCGGACCATATATTTT
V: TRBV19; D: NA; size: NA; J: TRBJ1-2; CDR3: CASMGFRGLRGYTF; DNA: TGTGCCAGTATGGGATTCCGGGGCCTAAGGGGCTACACCTTC
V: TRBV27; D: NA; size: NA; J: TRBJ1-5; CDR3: CASSFSGFNQPQHF; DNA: TGTGCCAGCAGTTTTTCGGGGTTCAATCAGCCCCAGCATTTT
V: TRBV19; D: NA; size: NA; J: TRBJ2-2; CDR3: CASSIMGQYTGELFF; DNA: TGTGCCAGTAGTATAATGGGCCAGTATACCGGGGAGCTGTTTTTT
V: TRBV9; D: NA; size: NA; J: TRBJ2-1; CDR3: CASSVRWENNEQFF; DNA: TGTGCCAGCAGCGTAAGATGGGAGAACAATGAGCAGTTCTTC
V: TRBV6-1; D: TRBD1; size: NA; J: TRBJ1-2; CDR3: CASSEAATGGTYGYTF; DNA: TGTGCCAGCAGTGAAGCCGCTACAGGGGGCACCTATGGCTACACCTTC
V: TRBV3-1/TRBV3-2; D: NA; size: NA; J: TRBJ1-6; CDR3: CASSQATGYQDYNSPLHF; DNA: TGTGCCAGCAGCCAAGCGACAGGTTATCAGGACTATAATTCACCCCTCCACTTT
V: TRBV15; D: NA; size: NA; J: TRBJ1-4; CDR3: CATSPTLNEKLFF; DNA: TGTGCCACCAGCCCGACCTTGAATGAAAAACTGTTTTTT
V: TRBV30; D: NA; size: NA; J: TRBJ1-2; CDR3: CAWSQEGHGYTF; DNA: TGTGCCTGGAGCCAAGAGGGACATGGCTACACCTTC
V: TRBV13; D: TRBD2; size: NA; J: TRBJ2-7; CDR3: CASSPILAEDLQYEQYF; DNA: TGTGCCAGCAGCCCTATTCTAGCGGAGGACCTCCAGTACGAGCAGTACTTC
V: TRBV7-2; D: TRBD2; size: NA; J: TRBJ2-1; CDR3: CASSLKSGLAGGYNEQFF; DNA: TGTGCCAGCAGCTTAAAGTCGGGACTAGCGGGGGGCTACAATGAGCAGTTCTTC
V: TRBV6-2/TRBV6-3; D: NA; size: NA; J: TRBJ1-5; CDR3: CASSITAYQPQHF; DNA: TGTGCCAGCAGTATTACAGCTTATCAGCCCCAGCATTTT
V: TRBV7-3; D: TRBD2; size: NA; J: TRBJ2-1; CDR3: CASSPSGGANEQFF; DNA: TGTGCCAGCAGCCCTAGCGGGGGGGCAAATGAGCAGTTCTTC
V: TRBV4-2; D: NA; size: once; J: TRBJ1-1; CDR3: CASSPSTSTEAFF; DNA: TGTGCCAGCAGCCCCTCAACGTCTACTGAAGCTTTCTTT